This T cell receptor (beta chain) was identified during a study of T cells in Graves' hyperthyroidism and ophthalmopathy. Regarding the study as a whole: Most expanded thyroid clonotypes above 0.001 also appeared in blood.

Worth noting for this clonotype: Its specificity is unknown.

What was amplified from RNA transcripts were TCR beta CDR3 regions. Carried out on the TCR CDR3, a first-round RT-PCR used the HTBI primer set. One entry per CDR3 protein, called by TCRdb with MiXCR from the multiplex PCR reads. This sample has 660,000 or so distinct CDR3 sequences; around 20% occur once, and the top ten carry about 35%. Together with thyroid ultrasound, orbital computed tomography, serum thyroxine and TRAb, clinical symptoms were used for diagnoses. Each 10 ml fresh peripheral blood draw supplied the PBMCs. The V gene end was trimmed by 6 bases and the J gene end by 10 bases; junction bases not matched to a gene: 8. The CDR3 has 11 amino acids. Germline CDR1 and CDR2: DFQATT and SNEGSKA (reference sequence).

The sample comprised blood. The source of this sequence is a man aged 25 to 45 with Graves' ophthalmopathy. The J gene is TRBJ1-2, the V gene TRBV20-1, with 7 bases identical to TRBD1. The CDR3 reads CSADPTGFYTF. As DNA, the CDR3 is TGCAGTGCGGACCCGACAGGGTTCTACACCTTC.